This TCR beta chain was observed in a study of blood T cell repertoires in COVID-19. Study in general: The United States, Italy and Spain provided the acute and convalescent COVID-19 samples. Sources were T cells, B-cell-depleted T cells, or PBMCs; the material itself was cDNA or gDNA.

The CDR3 runs to 14 residues. Germline loops: CDR1 LNHDA, CDR2 SQIVND (reference sequence). The junction had 16 bases not matched to a gene; V was cut back by 9 bases and J by 9 bases. In the authors' workflow: Scientists estimated how many nucleated cells there were by amplifying reference gene primers. Libraries were prepared by immunoSEQ multiplex PCR; TCRdb keeps only in-frame clonotypes and omits some of them. The V and J calls and the clone size are those of that table, but D and trimming were determined from the DNA. Among about 100,000 clones listed, about 85% were seen once. The sample holds one count of this clone.

This clonotype was obtained from a woman between 65 and 79 years old with acute or convalescent COVID-19. Sequencing was performed on peripheral blood. The J gene is TRBJ2-5, the V gene TRBV19, with 7 bases identical to TRBD1. The DNA of the CDR3 is TGTGCCAGCTCCGGGACAGACCACGTAGGGGCCCAGTACTTC. This encodes CASSGTDHVGAQYF.